Below, 14 T cell receptor beta chains from the same sample are listed, as sequenced in a study of shared clonotypes between healthy human individuals. Data came from immunoSEQ multiplex PCR; TCRdb stores just in-frame clones and leaves some out. The repertoire holds over 400,000 clones, with over 70% as singletons. Sequencing input: PBMCs. All receptors derive from a middle-aged woman in good health. Some clones in this sample may be carry-over from other donors' samples.

This clone was recorded only once. It may be a read error: a sequence one base away is much more abundant. This specimen includes other DNA sequences encoding the same CDR3. The chain uses TRBV6-5 and TRBJ1-6, with TRBD1 matching 7 bases. The germline V gene has CDR1 MNHEY and CDR2 SVGAGI. The CDR3 covers 14 residues. The DNA of the CDR3 is TGTGCCAGCAGTAAACAGGGGCGGGATTCGCCCCTCCACTTT. Its translation: CASSKQGRDSPLHF.

The chain uses TRBV6-6 and TRBJ1-2; TRBD1 matches 8 bases. Trimming at V came to 4 bases and at J to 4 bases, leaving 8 bases not matched to a gene. The V gene's germline CDR1 is MNHNY and CDR2 SVGAGI (reference sequence). The CDR3 runs to 15 residues. The CDR3 spells CASSFPEDRAYGYTF. CDR3 DNA: TGTGCCAGCAGTTTCCCTGAGGACAGGGCCTATGGCTACACCTTC.

V and J are TRBV4-1 and TRBJ1-5; 9 bases fit TRBD1. V dropped 3 bases and J dropped 2; count of bases not matched to a gene: 5. CDR1 and CDR2 from the germline V gene are MGHRA and YSYEKL. The CDR3 totals 16 residues. As DNA, the CDR3 is TGCGCCAGCAGCCAGGAACGGACAGGGGGCAATCAGCCCCAGCATTTT. As protein: CASSQERTGGNQPQHF.

The genes are TRBV6-6 and TRBJ2-7; D remains unclear. Germline CDR1 reads MNHNY; CDR2 reads SVGAGI (reference sequence). The V end was cut by 5 bases, the J end by 9 bases, with 5 bases between. The CDR3 loop spans 9 amino acids. CDR3 sequence: CASSPGQYF. CDR3 sequence (DNA): TGTGCCAGCAGTCCGGGGCAGTACTTC.

V is TRBV28 and J is TRBJ2-2; D gene uncertain. Germline V gene lookup returns CDR1 MDHEN and CDR2 SYDVKM. The CDR3 is made up of 12 amino acids. The V and J ends lost 2 bases and 7 bases respectively, with 5 bases between them. CDR3 region: CASSLSVGELFF. In nucleotides, the CDR3 is TGTGCCAGCAGTTTAAGTGTCGGGGAGCTGTTTTTT.

This clone was found once. The rearrangement links TRBV9 to TRBJ2-2; 10 nucleotides line up with TRBD2. Germline values: CDR1 SGDLS, CDR2 YYNGEE. Trimming took 3 bases from V and 6 from J; bases not matched to a gene: 5. The CDR3 consists of 15 residues. CDR3 DNA: TGTGCCAGCAGCGATAAGCGGGAGGGGGCCGGGGAGCTGTTTTTT. Amino acids: CASSDKREGAGELFF.

Concerning this clone: A far larger clone is a single base away, which makes a read error likely. Other nucleotide sequences in the sample specify the same CDR3. This sequence joins TRBV28 and TRBJ1-5, with TRBD1 identical over 7 bases. CDR3 length: 15 residues. The germline gives CDR1 MDHEN, CDR2 SYDVKM. This chain's CDR3 is CASSRVDRDHQPQHF. The CDR3 DNA is TGCGCCAGCAGTCGGGTTGACAGGGACCATCAGCCCCAGCATTTT.

The chain combines TRBV29-1 with TRBJ2-7; TRBD2 agrees at 9 bases. The germline V gene has CDR1 SQVTM and CDR2 ANQGSEA. The CDR3 runs to 17 residues. Trimming at V came to 5 bases and at J to 3 bases, leaving 17 bases not matched to a gene. As DNA, the CDR3 is TGCAGCGTTTTGGGTCCAATCCAGGAACTAGCGGGCTACGAGCAGTACTTC. This codes for CSVLGPIQELAGYEQYF.

This chain joins TRBV2 and TRBJ2-2; 10 bases match TRBD2. The trim removed 3 bases at V and 6 bases at J, leaving 4 bases unmatched. Germline V CDR1 and CDR2: SNHLY, FYNNEI. The CDR3 contains 15 residues. CDR3 bases: TGTGCCAGCAGTGAGGGAAGCGGGAGGGCCGGGGAGCTGTTTTTT. This translates into CASSEGSGRAGELFF.

The V gene is TRBV18, the J gene TRBJ1-5; D is undetermined. Germline CDR1 is KGHSH and CDR2 is LQKENI. CDR3 size: 13 residues. The ends were cut back, 2 bases at V and 5 bases at J, with 7 bases in the middle. CDR3 sequence: CASSPEGDQPQHF. The CDR3 DNA follows: TGTGCCAGCTCACCAGAGGGTGATCAGCCCCAGCATTTT.

CDR3 amino acids: CAWRFGQGNGELFF. In nucleotides, the CDR3 is TGTGCCTGGAGGTTCGGACAGGGAAACGGGGAGCTGTTTTTT. The V gene is TRBV30, the J gene TRBJ2-2, with 8 bases matching TRBD1. The V gene's germline CDR1 is GTSNPN and CDR2 SVGIG (reference sequence). The junction had 7 bases not matched to a gene; V was cut back by 3 bases and J by 7 bases. The CDR3 sequence is 14 residues long.

The chain uses TRBV29-1 and TRBJ1-2; D is perhaps TRBD1 (5 bases). Deletions cut 3 bases from V and 6 bases from J, with 14 bases between. Germline assignment: CDR1 SQVTM and CDR2 ANQGSEA. The CDR3 runs 13 residues. CDR3 protein: CSVELPGSHGYTF. Here the CDR3 DNA reads TGCAGCGTTGAGCTTCCAGGGAGCCATGGCTACACCTTC.

The chain is built from TRBV9 and TRBJ1-3, with D possibly matching TRBD1 (5 bases). This CDR3 region has 14 residues. The V and J ends lost 4 bases and 0 bases respectively, with 8 bases between them. The germline CDR1 and CDR2 sequences are SGDLS and YYNGEE. The CDR3 DNA sequence: TGTGCCAGCAGCCCCGGGGGCTCTGGAAACACCATATATTTT. It codes for CASSPGGSGNTIYF.

The chain links TRBV7-6 to TRBJ2-1; 10 bases are shared with TRBD2. The germline V gene has CDR1 SGHVS and CDR2 FNYEAQ. Trimming at V came to 5 bases and at J to 5 bases, leaving 6 bases not matched to a gene. The CDR3 is made up of 15 amino acids. Here the CDR3 DNA reads TGTGCCAGCAGCCTAAGGACTAGCGGCGACAATGAGCAGTTCTTC. Its protein is CASSLRTSGDNEQFF. Based on the CDR3 plus reference TRBV7-6 and TRBJ2-1, the full variable domain is GAGVSQSPRYKVTKRGQDVALRCDPISGHVSLYWYRQALGQGPEFLTYFNYEAQQDKSGLPNDRFSAERPEGSISTLTIQRTEQRDSAMYRCASSLRTSGDNEQFFGPGTRLTVL.